These 10 T cell receptor beta chains were sequenced from one sample in a study of T cell responses to AZD1222 COVID-19 vaccine. The repertoire was sequenced with immunoSEQ multiplex PCR; TCRdb's copy has only in-frame clones and lacks some. The sample gives roughly 150,000 clones, about nine tenths of which show up once; roughly 3.5% is in the top ten. The sequencing used peripheral blood, collected on day 0 of MenACWY control vaccination. These receptors came from an adult in good health.

The rearrangement links TRBV30 to TRBJ1-2, with D perhaps matching TRBD1 (6 bases). This CDR3 has 12 amino acids. Trimming took off 3 bases at V and 13 bases at J, with 18 bases between the two ends. Germline V gene lookup returns CDR1 GTSNPN and CDR2 SVGIG (reference sequence). CDR3 DNA sequence: TGTGCCTGGAGCGATAGACGGACAGCTAGCACCTTC. As protein: CAWSDRRTASTF.

The rearrangement links TRBV18 to TRBJ1-5, with 8 nucleotides matching TRBD1. Germline CDR1 is KGHSH and CDR2 is LQKENI. With V trimmed by 6 bases and J by 3 bases, 13 bases remained unmatched. The length of the CDR3 is 17 residues. CDR3 protein: CASSKPLQGAVNQPQHF. DNA for the CDR3: TGTGCCAGCTCCAAACCACTTCAGGGGGCGGTCAATCAGCCCCAGCATTTT.

The chain employs TRBV28 and TRBJ2-1; D is ambiguous. The germline CDR1 and CDR2 sequences are MDHEN and SYDVKM. Between the trimmed V and J ends, which lost 6 bases and 6 bases, there was a span of 18 bases. CDR3 length: 15 residues. The CDR3 spells CASRKPGYGGNEQFF. CDR3 sequence (DNA): TGTGCCAGCAGAAAACCCGGGTATGGCGGCAATGAGCAGTTCTTC.

The chain couples TRBV20-1 to TRBJ1-2; D may be TRBD1 (5 bases). This CDR3 is 15 amino acids long. The germline gives CDR1 DFQATT, CDR2 SNEGSKA (reference sequence). V shed 3 bases and J shed 10 bases, with 24 bases lying between them. CDR3 DNA: TGCAGTGCTAGTCCCGGGACCGGTAACTTCAGGGCCTACACCTTC. This codes for CSASPGTGNFRAYTF.

The chain combines TRBV6-2 or TRBV6-3 with TRBJ1-5; no firm D call. V lost 6 bases, J lost 9 bases, and 18 bases lay in between. Germline V CDR1 and CDR2: MNHEY, SVGEGT. The CDR3 covers 14 residues. The CDR3 region is CASSFGPGPRPQHF. CDR3 in DNA: TGTGCCAGCAGCTTCGGGCCCGGTCCGCGGCCCCAGCATTTT.

The chain combines TRBV7-9 with TRBJ2-2, with 9 bases matching TRBD1. V trimming: 4 bases; J trimming: 6 bases; junction bases outside the gene matches: 6. The CDR3 is 15 residues long. CDR1 and CDR2 (germline): SEHNR, FQNEAQ (reference sequence). The CDR3 nucleotides read TGTGCCAGCAGCTCCTGGACAGGGGATCCCGGGGAGCTGTTTTTT. This sequence encodes CASSSWTGDPGELFF.

The chain links TRBV5-5 to TRBJ1-6, with D perhaps TRBD1 (6 bases). Germline assignment: CDR1 SGHKS and CDR2 YYEKEE (reference sequence). With 4 bases removed from V and 8 bases from J, the gap between germline ends came to 13 bases. The length of the CDR3 is 14 residues. Here the CDR3 DNA reads TGTGCCAGCAGCCCATATCGACAGGATTCACCCCTCCACTTT. Amino acid sequence: CASSPYRQDSPLHF. Supplemented by reference TRBV5-5 and TRBJ1-6, the full variable domain reads DAGVTQSPTHLIKTRGQQVTLRCSPISGHKSVSWYQQVLGQGPQFIFQYYEKEERGRGNFPDRFSARQFPNYSSELNVNALLLGDSALYLCASSPYRQDSPLHFGNGTRLTVT.

The chain uses TRBV16 and TRBJ1-1, with a weak D call TRBD1 (5 bases). V shed 2 bases and J shed 1 base, with 14 bases lying between them. There are 16 residues in the CDR3. CDR1 KGHSY and CDR2 FQNENV come from the germline V gene. The CDR3 nucleotides read TGTGCCAGCAGCCAACACTTGGGGCAAGGGAACACTGAAGCTTTCTTT. Its protein product is CASSQHLGQGNTEAFF.

The J gene is TRBJ1-2, the V gene TRBV11-2, with 9 positions matching TRBD1. Germline-derived CDR1 and CDR2 are SGHAT and FQNNGV. Losses at the gene ends were 5 bases for V and 2 bases for J; bases not matched to a gene: 3. The CDR3 has 14 amino acids. CDR3 protein: CASSGTGPNYGYTF. The CDR3 nucleotides are TGTGCCAGCAGCGGGACAGGGCCGAACTATGGCTACACCTTC. The variable domain in full, completed from reference TRBV11-2 and TRBJ1-2, reads EAGVAQSPRYKIIEKRQSVAFWCNPISGHATLYWYQQILGQGPKLLIQFQNNGVVDDSQLPKDRFSAERLKGVDSTLKIQPAKLEDSAVYLCASSGTGPNYGYTFGSGTRLTVV.

The chain is built from TRBV6-6 and TRBJ2-3; a possible D gene is TRBD2 (6 bases). The germline V gene encodes CDR1 MNHNY and CDR2 SVGAGI (reference sequence). Trimming cost V 5 bases and J 0 bases, with 15 bases left between them. This CDR3 comprises 16 residues. DNA for the CDR3: TGTGCCAGCAGTAATCCTTCTAGCGAGAGCACAGATACGCAGTATTTT. It translates to CASSNPSSESTDTQYF.